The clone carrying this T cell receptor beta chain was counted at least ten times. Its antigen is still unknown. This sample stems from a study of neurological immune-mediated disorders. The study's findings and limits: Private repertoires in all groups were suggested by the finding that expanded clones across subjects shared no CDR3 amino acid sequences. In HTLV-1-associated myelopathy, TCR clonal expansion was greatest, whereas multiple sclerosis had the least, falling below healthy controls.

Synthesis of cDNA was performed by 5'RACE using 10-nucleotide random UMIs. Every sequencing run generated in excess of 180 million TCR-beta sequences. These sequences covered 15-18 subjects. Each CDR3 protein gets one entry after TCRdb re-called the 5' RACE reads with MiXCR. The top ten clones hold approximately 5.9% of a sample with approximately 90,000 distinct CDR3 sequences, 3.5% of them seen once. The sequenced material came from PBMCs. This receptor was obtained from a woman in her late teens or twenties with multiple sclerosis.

The CDR3 sequence: CASSLEGVFYGYTF. CDR3 nucleotides: TGTGCCAGCAGTTTAGAGGGGGTGTTCTATGGCTACACCTTC. J is TRBJ1-2 and V is TRBV12-3 or TRBV12-4; perhaps TRBD1 as D (6 bases). V was clipped by 1 base and J by 4 bases, with 10 bases between them. This CDR3 is 14 amino acids long.